The rows below give T cell receptor beta chains drawn from one sample of a study of yellow fever vaccine responses in identical twins. TCRdb fed the RT-PCR reads into MiXCR, producing one record per CDR3 protein. The sample lists roughly 6,900 distinct CDR3 sequences, 80% to 85% occurring once. This specimen was T cells from blood (PBMCs), unsorted or a sorted subset (not recorded which), taken before or after yellow fever vaccination (not recorded which). The receptor source for this set is a woman in her late teens or twenties who received the yellow fever vaccine. Both conserved end residues are part of each CDR3. The D gene is left open where the match is weak. Rows give clone size only sometimes, using once, few, many, or a class for an expanded clone.

clone size | J gene | CDR3 length | D gene | V gene | CDR3 DNA | CDR3 protein
. | TRBJ2-1 | 14 | . | TRBV19 | TGTGCCAGTGGCGCCCTTCACTCCTACAATGAGCAGTTCTTC | CASGALHSYNEQFF
. | TRBJ2-7 | 16 | TRBD2 | TRBV11-1 | TGTGCCAGCAGCCCCGGGACTAGCGGGAGGCTCGACGAGCAGTACTTC | CASSPGTSGRLDEQYF
. | TRBJ1-1 | 14 | . | TRBV20-1 | TGCAGTGCTAGTTACCGCGTTAGAAACACTGAAGCTTTCTTT | CSASYRVRNTEAFF
. | TRBJ2-5 | 13 | . | TRBV24-1 | TGTGCCACCCGACTAGGAAACCAAGAGACCCAGTACTTC | CATRLGNQETQYF
. | TRBJ2-7 | 16 | . | TRBV16 | TGTGCCAGCAGCCAATTAGATTCGCAGGGAGGCTACGAGCAGTACTTC | CASSQLDSQGGYEQYF
. | TRBJ2-2 | 12 | . | TRBV12-3/TRBV12-4 | TGTGCCAGCAGTCCCCCGTACGGGGAGCTGTTTTTT | CASSPPYGELFF
. | TRBJ2-7 | 17 | TRBD1 | TRBV29-1 | TGCAGCGTTGCGCTAATACATGGGCAGGGGGCCCCCTACGAGCAGTACTTC | CSVALIHGQGAPYEQYF
. | TRBJ2-1 | 12 | . | TRBV6-5 | TGTGCCAGCAGTTACGGACAGCATGAGCAGTTCTTC | CASSYGQHEQFF
. | TRBJ1-2 | 15 | TRBD1 | TRBV6-1 | TGTGCCAGCAGTCCGCGACAGGGTAGCGACTATGGCTACACCTTC | CASSPRQGSDYGYTF
. | TRBJ2-7 | 14 | . | TRBV27 | TGTGCCAGCAGTTTATTAGGGACAAATATTGAGCAGTACTTC | CASSLLGTNIEQYF
. | TRBJ2-7 | 13 | . | TRBV10-3 | TGTGCCATCAGTGGTACAGACTCCTACGAGCAGTACTTC | CAISGTDSYEQYF
. | TRBJ2-3 | 15 | TRBD2 | TRBV6-2/TRBV6-3 | TGTGCCAGCAGTTACACTAGCGGGAGCACAGATACGCAGTATTTT | CASSYTSGSTDTQYF
few | TRBJ2-3 | 17 | . | TRBV7-9 | TGTGCCAGCTTGACCACACGGGTAGAGACTAGCACAGATACGCAGTATTTT | CASLTTRVETSTDTQYF
. | TRBJ2-1 | 18 | TRBD2 | TRBV4-2 | TGTGCCAGCAGCCAAAATCAAGCCGGACTAGCGGCCTACAATGAGCAGTTCTTC | CASSQNQAGLAAYNEQFF
. | TRBJ2-1 | 14 | . | TRBV23-1 | TGCGCCAGCAGTCGGGGGGGGCCCTACAATGAGCAGTTCTTC | CASSRGGPYNEQFF
few | TRBJ2-1 | 14 | . | TRBV11-3 | TGTGCCATCCGGAGGGGGGGTAAGCACAATGAGCAGTTCTTC | CAIRRGGKHNEQFF
. | TRBJ2-2 | 14 | . | TRBV29-1 | TGCAGCGTGTGGACAGCGGGTTCGGCCGGGGAGCTGTTTTTT | CSVWTAGSAGELFF
. | TRBJ1-1 | 15 | . | TRBV13 | TGTGCCAGCAGCCTAACCCGGCAGGGGAACACTGAAGCTTTCTTT | CASSLTRQGNTEAFF
. | TRBJ2-2 | 17 | TRBD2 | TRBV11-1 | TGTGCCAGCAGGTCGGGACTAGCGGGTATAAACACCGGGGAGCTGTTTTTT | CASRSGLAGINTGELFF
. | TRBJ2-7 | 12 | TRBD1 | TRBV29-1 | TGCAGCGCCCGGGACAGGGCCCACGAGCAGTACTTC | CSARDRAHEQYF
once | TRBJ2-5 | 14 | . | TRBV7-3 | TGTGCCAGCAGCCCCTCCCTACGGCCGGAGACCCAGTACTTC | CASSPSLRPETQYF
. | TRBJ2-7 | 12 | . | TRBV29-1 | TGCAGCGTTGTAGGGAACCACTACGAGCAGTACTTC | CSVVGNHYEQYF
few | TRBJ2-3 | 12 | . | TRBV28 | TGTGCCAGCGATACCAACACAGATACGCAGTATTTT | CASDTNTDTQYF
. | TRBJ2-7 | 13 | TRBD2 | TRBV7-2 | TGTGCCAGCAGCTGGACTAGCGCCTACGAGCAGTACTTC | CASSWTSAYEQYF
. | TRBJ2-7 | 12 | . | TRBV6-1 | TGTGCCAGCAGTGAAGGCTACTTCGAGCAGTACTTC | CASSEGYFEQYF
few | TRBJ2-7 | 13 | . | TRBV20-1 | TGCAGTGCCAAAAATCCCCATTCCTACGAGCAGTACTTC | CSAKNPHSYEQYF
. | TRBJ2-7 | 11 | . | TRBV19 | TGTGCCAGTAGTAGCAGCTTCGAGCAGTACTTC | CASSSSFEQYF
. | TRBJ2-1 | 16 | . | TRBV6-2/TRBV6-3 | TGTGCCAGCAGTTACGGAGCCATTGGCTCCTACAATGAGCAGTTCTTC | CASSYGAIGSYNEQFF